Listed below are T cell receptor beta chains from one sample, sequenced in a study of T-cell reconstitution after alpha-beta-depleted transplantation in children. TCRdb reprocessed the PCR reads with MiXCR, giving one entry per CDR3 protein. The profile covers 540,000 or so distinct CDR3 sequences, with 23% appearing a single time and over 12% taken by the ten largest. The source material was PBMCs, mostly from graft donor cells, sampled 360 days after TCRalphabeta/CD19-depleted stem cell transplant. The receptor source for this set is a boy under two years old who had a stem cell transplant for acute myeloid leukemia, so the T cells may come from the graft donor. Each CDR3 is given without its conserved first and last residue. Each record gives: V gene, clone size, CDR3 protein. The size of a clone is reported for some rows only, either as once, few or many, or as a class for expanded clones.

V: TRBV14
size: -
CDR3: ASSRRSAEEAF

V: TRBV20-1
size: -
CDR3: SARDTMNTEAF

V: TRBV6-2/TRBV6-3
size: -
CDR3: ASSQGAHSGANVLT

V: TRBV12-3/TRBV12-4
size: few
CDR3: ASNVAVTDTQY

V: TRBV7-9
size: -
CDR3: ASSSQGPGANVLT

V: TRBV5-5
size: once
CDR3: ASSFMAGTPYEQY

V: TRBV4-3
size: many
CDR3: ASSLRPGDTEAF

V: TRBV25-1
size: many
CDR3: ASSESEGRGVNNEQF

V: TRBV25-1
size: -
CDR3: ASKAGGIQSNEQF

V: TRBV5-1
size: -
CDR3: ASSLERWGNTEAF

V: TRBV29-1
size: few
CDR3: SVASGEGHTDTQY

V: TRBV28
size: many
CDR3: ASGGALVRDTGELF

V: TRBV29-1
size: -
CDR3: SVEETAPGTGELF

V: TRBV20-1
size: few
CDR3: SARVAGEETQY

V: TRBV20-1
size: few
CDR3: SARGARVWTEAF

V: TRBV20-1
size: few
CDR3: SASRGVGNQPQH

V: TRBV7-9
size: many
CDR3: ASSLMGETEAF

V: TRBV4-1
size: -
CDR3: ASSQDPGQGHYEQY

V: TRBV20-1
size: -
CDR3: SARTPAGTQY

V: TRBV20-1
size: many
CDR3: SAEVSGEEFNTQY

V: TRBV20-1
size: -
CDR3: CARSAFGGNTYNEQF

V: TRBV21-1
size: many
CDR3: ASIKDRPPYEQY

V: TRBV15
size: many
CDR3: ATSPRGSGELF

V: TRBV11-3
size: many
CDR3: ASSLEGLGTDTQY

V: TRBV12-3/TRBV12-4
size: few
CDR3: ASSLMDRGRNTQY

V: TRBV6-4
size: -
CDR3: ASSPLPTGLMDSPLH

V: TRBV20-1
size: -
CDR3: SARGQIYNEQF

V: TRBV4-3
size: few
CDR3: ASSQGYQETQY

V: TRBV7-8
size: -
CDR3: ASSRGGPSLTDTQY

V: TRBV6-2/TRBV6-3
size: many
CDR3: ASSYGLTGGAGTEAF

V: TRBV15
size: -
CDR3: ATSRDRTGRNTEAF

V: TRBV6-1
size: -
CDR3: ASNGRGTGELF

V: TRBV29-1
size: many
CDR3: SVAQDRASTDTQY

V: TRBV20-1
size: few
CDR3: SARAAATSGGNRSSYNEQF

V: TRBV4-3
size: -
CDR3: ASSQGDGPSTDTQY

V: TRBV29-1
size: many
CDR3: SVGGAYEQY

V: TRBV29-1
size: few
CDR3: SVERTGEGGYT

V: TRBV6-1
size: many
CDR3: ASSRTALAKNIQY

V: TRBV9
size: -
CDR3: ASSVAGGFYEQY

V: TRBV11-2
size: few
CDR3: ASSRTGRQETQY

V: TRBV5-4
size: -
CDR3: ASSRQGTTEAF

V: TRBV29-1
size: many
CDR3: SVEEDRGYEQY

V: TRBV6-1
size: many
CDR3: ASSLGLAAGETQY

V: TRBV12-3/TRBV12-4
size: few
CDR3: ASSFGQGGAYEQY

V: TRBV29-1
size: many
CDR3: SVEQGYTEAF

V: TRBV7-9
size: few
CDR3: ASSLGRGGNSPLH

V: TRBV28
size: many
CDR3: ASSLVVGGGGNTIY

V: TRBV20-1
size: -
CDR3: SARETSGTGELF

V: TRBV29-1
size: few
CDR3: SVNVQGDTEAF

V: TRBV6-1
size: -
CDR3: ASSPTQFFSGNTIY

V: TRBV18
size: -
CDR3: ASSPVSFTSTDTQY

V: TRBV12-3/TRBV12-4
size: once
CDR3: ASSRLAAGNTIY

V: TRBV3-1
size: -
CDR3: ASRQDGSWEQY

V: TRBV6-5
size: -
CDR3: ASSYRRRGNTEAF

V: TRBV29-1
size: -
CDR3: SVEKLATEQF